The 9 T cell receptor beta chains below all came from one sample that was sequenced in a study of blood T cell repertoires in COVID-19. Sequencing used immunoSEQ multiplex PCR; TCRdb keeps in-frame clones, though not all of them. The sample contains 70,000 to 85,000 clones, roughly 86% of which appear only once. Input material: peripheral blood. These receptors were collected from a woman aged 55-75 years with acute or convalescent COVID-19.

V is TRBV6-2 or TRBV6-3 and J is TRBJ2-7; D perhaps matches TRBD1 (5 bases). The CDR3 has 16 residues. Germline lookup yields CDR1 MNHEY and CDR2 SVGEGT. V was trimmed by 0 bases and J by 5 bases, leaving 17 bases between them. The chain's CDR3 is CASSYSLSGYQDEQYF. Written as DNA, the CDR3 is TGTGCCAGCAGTTACTCGTTGTCAGGGTATCAGGACGAGCAGTACTTC.

This clone was seen more than once but under ten times. The chain is built from TRBV3-1 (or the pseudogene TRBV3-2) and TRBJ2-7; 13 bases are a match to TRBD2. Trimming at V came to 4 bases and at J to 6 bases, leaving 9 bases not matched to a gene. The CDR3 consists of 16 residues. Germline V lookup: CDR1 LGHDT, CDR2 YNNKEL (reference sequence). Here the CDR3 reads CASSRTSGGAGSEQYF. For the CDR3, the DNA is TGTGCCAGCAGCCGAACTAGCGGGGGGGCCGGGAGCGAGCAGTACTTC.

The gene calls are TRBV6-2 or TRBV6-3 and TRBJ2-3; 11 bases fit TRBD2. This CDR3 is built from 18 residues. Germline CDR1 is MNHEY and CDR2 is SVGEGT. The junction had 12 bases not matched to a gene; V was cut back by 6 bases and J by 1 base. This CDR3 is CASSKGLAARGGTDTQYF. CDR3 bases: TGTGCCAGCAGCAAGGGACTAGCGGCCAGAGGAGGCACAGATACGCAGTATTTT.

The V gene is TRBV7-9, the J gene TRBJ2-1; the D gene is possibly TRBD2 (6 bases). V lost 0 bases and J lost 8, with 14 bases in between. Germline CDR1 and CDR2: SEHNR and FQNEAQ (reference sequence). CDR3 length: 15 residues. The CDR3 sequence is CASSLALAESDEQFF. The CDR3 region has the DNA TGTGCCAGCAGCTTAGCCTTAGCGGAATCGGATGAGCAGTTCTTC.

The chain recombines TRBV11-1 with TRBJ2-1, with 12 bases matching TRBD2. The junction had 2 bases not matched to a gene; V was cut back by 2 bases and J by 3 bases. Per germline, CDR1 SGHAT and CDR2 FQDESV (reference sequence). The CDR3 loop spans 16 amino acids. The CDR3 is CASSLLAGGDYNEQFF. As DNA, the CDR3 is TGTGCCAGCAGCTTACTAGCGGGAGGGGACTACAATGAGCAGTTCTTC.

The chain carries TRBV9 and TRBJ2-2, with unresolved D. Germline values: CDR1 SGDLS, CDR2 YYNGEE. The CDR3 runs 17 residues. V lost 4 bases and J 3 bases, leaving 19 bases between the germline ends. The CDR3 spells CASSPLVMWLDTGELFF. In DNA form, the CDR3 reads TGTGCCAGCAGCCCCCTCGTAATGTGGCTAGACACCGGGGAGCTGTTTTTT. Full variable domain (missing parts from reference TRBV9 and TRBJ2-2): DSGVTQTPKHLITATGQRVTLRCSPRSGDLSVYWYQQSLDQGLQFLIQYYNGEERAKGNILERFSAQQFPDLHSELNLSSLELGDSALYFCASSPLVMWLDTGELFFGEGSRLTVL.

This clone appeared a single time. The rearrangement joins TRBV4-1 to TRBJ1-5; D remains ambiguous. V shed 1 base and J shed 0 bases, with 13 bases lying between them. There are 17 residues in the CDR3. Germline CDR1 reads MGHRA; CDR2 reads YSYEKL. In DNA, the CDR3 is TGCGCCAGCAGCCAAGTTGTACAGCTAAATAGCAATCAGCCCCAGCATTTT. This gives the protein CASSQVVQLNSNQPQHF.

Here the CDR3 DNA reads TGCGCCAGCAGCCAAGAAGGGATGAGGGGGGAAAAACTGTTTTTT. This sequence encodes CASSQEGMRGEKLFF. The chain has TRBV4-3 and TRBJ1-4; possible D gene TRBD1, 6 bases. This CDR3 has 15 amino acids. With 0 bases removed from V and 8 bases from J, the gap between germline ends came to 13 bases. Looked up from germline, CDR1 is LGHNA and CDR2 is YSLEER.

The chain recombines TRBV7-2 with TRBJ1-2, with TRBD1 matching over 10 bases. The CDR3 length is 15 residues. Germline values: CDR1 SGHTA, CDR2 FQGNSA. Trimming removed 3 bases from V and 5 bases from J; junction bases left unmatched: 6. This chain's CDR3 is CASSFGTGDPYGYTF. In DNA, the CDR3 is TGTGCCAGCAGCTTTGGGACAGGGGACCCATATGGCTACACCTTC.